This TCR beta chain was captured by sequencing in a study of cytomegalovirus exposure and HLA in healthy donors. The primer mix had 60 Vbeta and 13 Jbeta primers. Clones were sequenced by immunoSEQ multiplex PCR, and TCRdb holds only the in-frame ones, with some missing. The data hold roughly 140,000 clones, with approximately 78% observed a single time. It was healthy bone marrow donors who served as donors. Whole-study findings and limits: Later analysis showed most CMV-associated TCR beta chains appearing HLA-restricted. Highest at DRB1 and lowest at HLA-C, TCR association rates differed among HLA loci in a later analysis. Later examination showed HLA-associated TCR beta chains had greater clonal expansion than equally common others.

In this sample, this clone turned up a few times. Its matching antigen is unknown. Germline values: CDR1 SQVTM, CDR2 ANQGSEA. The CDR3 extends over 13 amino acids. The V and J ends lost 7 bases and 2 bases respectively, with 14 bases between them. This clonotype originated in a woman between 18 and 29 years old in good health and CMV-seropositive. What was sequenced was PBMCs. The rearrangement uses TRBV29-1 and TRBJ2-5; a possible D gene is TRBD1 (6 bases). DNA of the CDR3: TGCAGCGGAAAGGACAGCCCGCAAGAGACCCAGTACTTC. Encoded protein: CSGKDSPQETQYF.